Listed here are 23 T cell receptor beta chains from one sample, sequenced in a study of blood T cell repertoires in COVID-19. Sequenced by immunoSEQ multiplex PCR; TCRdb stores in-frame clones only, minus some. The data show some 240,000 clones, around 80% seen once. Sequencing was performed on peripheral blood. All receptors derive from a woman between 40 and 50 years old who had recovered from COVID-19.

The rearrangement links TRBV7-9 to TRBJ1-3; the D is unclear. Between the trimmed V and J ends, which lost 1 base and 4 bases, there was a span of 17 bases. Germline V gene lookup returns CDR1 SEHNR and CDR2 FQNEAQ (reference sequence). The CDR3 has 17 amino acids. This chain's CDR3 is CASSLGPWAGGGNTIYF. CDR3 in DNA: TGTGCCAGCAGCTTAGGGCCCTGGGCAGGAGGGGGAAACACCATATATTTT.

In this sample, this clone turned up once. The chain joins TRBV3-1 (or the pseudogene TRBV3-2) to TRBJ2-7, with D unclear. V was shortened by 2 bases and J by 7 bases, with 12 bases between the two germline ends. The CDR3 spans 13 residues. Germline CDR1 LGHDT, CDR2 YNNKEL (reference sequence). The CDR3 DNA follows: TGTGCCAGCAGCCAATTCCCCGCGCGGGAGCAGTACTTC. This codes for CASSQFPAREQYF.

This clone was detected a few times. The chain carries TRBV27 and TRBJ1-5; D is perhaps TRBD1 (6 bases). Germline CDR1 MNHEY, CDR2 SMNVEV (reference sequence). Deletions cut 4 bases from V and 6 bases from J, with 13 bases between. There are 14 residues in the CDR3. CDR3 DNA: TGTGCCAGCAGTTCAGGACAGTTTTCTCAGCCCCAGCATTTT. It yields the protein CASSSGQFSQPQHF.

This clone was seen a handful of times. The rearrangement uses TRBV7-2 and TRBJ2-7; 10 bases align to TRBD2. Looked up from germline, CDR1 is SGHTA and CDR2 is FQGNSA. This CDR3 comprises 15 residues. The ends lost 5 bases at V and 3 bases at J; junction bases unmatched: 7. CDR3: CASSRRTSGIYEQYF. CDR3 DNA: TGTGCCAGCAGCAGGAGGACTAGCGGAATCTACGAGCAGTACTTC.

The chain has TRBV23-1 and TRBJ1-5; 10 positions match TRBD1. TRBV23-1 is an open reading frame, and its role is uncertain. This CDR3 contains 22 residues. V dropped 0 bases and J dropped 2; count of bases not matched to a gene: 19. The CDR3 here is CASSQSPTTGTGERTGNQPQHF. The CDR3, as DNA: TGCGCCAGCAGTCAATCGCCGACAACCGGGACAGGGGAGAGAACTGGCAATCAGCCCCAGCATTTT.

In its sample, this clone was seen a few times. The chain carries TRBV6-2 or TRBV6-3 and TRBJ1-5; 7 bases align to TRBD1. The V gene's germline CDR1 is MNHEY and CDR2 SVGEGT. The CDR3 runs 17 residues. V was pared by 6 bases and J by 2 bases, with 13 bases of the junction left unmatched. CDR3 sequence (DNA): TGTGCCAGCAGCCGGGACAGAAGCCCTGTGGGCAATCAGCCCCAGCATTTT. This gives the protein CASSRDRSPVGNQPQHF.

The chain is built from TRBV5-4 and TRBJ1-3; 7 bases fit TRBD1. Trimming at V came to 4 bases and at J to 12 bases, leaving 13 bases not matched to a gene. Germline lookup yields CDR1 SGHNT and CDR2 YYREEE (reference sequence). The CDR3 is 14 residues long. CDR3 in DNA: TGTGCCAGCAGCCAATGGACAGGACCTGAGGACATATATTTT. Translating gives CASSQWTGPEDIYF.

CDR3 nucleotides: TGTGCCAGCAGACCGCCTAGCGGGGTATTCGAGCAGTACTTC. This codes for CASRPPSGVFEQYF. The V call is TRBV2, the J call TRBJ2-7; TRBD2 aligns across 9 bases. Germline CDR1 reads SNHLY; CDR2 reads FYNNEI. The ends lost 6 bases at V and 6 bases at J; junction bases unmatched: 9. The CDR3 covers 14 residues.

This chain uses TRBV19 with TRBJ1-5, with 9 bases aligning to TRBD1. The CDR3 contains 16 residues. J gave up 0 bases and V 9 bases, and 9 bases lay outside the gene matches. The germline gives CDR1 LNHDA, CDR2 SQIVND (reference sequence). The CDR3, as DNA: TGTGCCAGCCTAACCCGGGGACAGGGTAGCAATCAGCCCCAGCATTTT. Its protein product is CASLTRGQGSNQPQHF.

There are a few counts of this clone. The V gene is TRBV9, the J gene TRBJ1-6; 7 nucleotides line up with TRBD1. With V trimmed by 2 bases and J by 6 bases, 5 bases remained unmatched. This CDR3 is built from 15 residues. CDR1 SGDLS and CDR2 YYNGEE come from the germline V gene. CDR3 sequence: CASSVGRDSNSPLHF. As DNA, the CDR3 is TGTGCCAGCAGCGTTGGAAGGGACAGTAATTCACCCCTCCACTTT. Combining the CDR3 with reference TRBV9 and TRBJ1-6 gives the whole variable domain DSGVTQTPKHLITATGQRVTLRCSPRSGDLSVYWYQQSLDQGLQFLIQYYNGEERAKGNILERFSAQQFPDLHSELNLSSLELGDSALYFCASSVGRDSNSPLHFGNGTRLTVT.

The chain carries TRBV3-1 (or the pseudogene TRBV3-2) and TRBJ2-1, with a weak D call TRBD1 (5 bases). The V end lost 5 bases, the J end lost 10 bases, and 15 bases lay between the germline ends. This CDR3 is built from 13 residues. Germline V lookup: CDR1 LGHDT, CDR2 YNNKEL (reference sequence). The DNA for the CDR3 is TGTGCCAGCAGCAAGACAGCTATTGGGGAGCAGTTCTTC. It codes for CASSKTAIGEQFF.

The genes are TRBV19 and TRBJ1-1, with a weak D call TRBD1 (5 bases). The germline gives CDR1 LNHDA, CDR2 SQIVND (reference sequence). The CDR3 runs to 14 residues. V lost 5 bases, J lost 1 base, and 11 bases lay in between. The CDR3 DNA follows: TGTGCCAGTAGTCATGGCAGGGAGAACACTGAAGCTTTCTTT. Amino acid sequence: CASSHGRENTEAFF.

This clone was detected only once. The rearrangement joins TRBV5-1 to TRBJ2-7, with D perhaps TRBD2 (6 bases). With 1 base removed from V and 6 bases from J, the gap between germline ends came to 8 bases. The CDR3 loop spans 12 amino acids. Germline CDR1 and CDR2: SGHRS and YFSETQ. In DNA, the CDR3 is TGCGCCAGCAGCTTGAACGGGGGCGAGCAGTACTTC. Its translation is CASSLNGGEQYF.

The genes are TRBV19 and TRBJ2-2, with D possibly matching TRBD1 (5 bases). The germline V gene encodes CDR1 LNHDA and CDR2 SQIVND (reference sequence). Trimming pared 1 base from V and 4 bases from J, leaving 7 bases between. The CDR3 length is 14 residues. The chain's CDR3 is CASSIGTPTGELFF. As DNA, the CDR3 is TGTGCCAGTAGTATAGGGACACCCACCGGGGAGCTGTTTTTT.

V gene TRBV30 combines with J gene TRBJ1-1; 9 bases align to TRBD1. CDR3 length: 12 residues. CDR1 and CDR2 (germline): GTSNPN, SVGIG (reference sequence). Trimming took 0 bases from V and 10 from J; bases not matched to a gene: 3. CDR3 in amino acids: CAWSVGTGLAFF. The CDR3 coding sequence is TGTGCCTGGAGTGTCGGGACAGGGCTAGCTTTCTTT.

This chain connects TRBV7-2 to TRBJ1-2; tentatively, D is TRBD1 (6 bases). The length of the CDR3 is 17 residues. V was clipped by 1 base and J by 8 bases, with 23 bases between them. Germline V lookup: CDR1 SGHTA, CDR2 FQGNSA. Written as DNA, the CDR3 is TGTGCCAGCAGCTTAGTAAGGGTCGCGTCAGGGGTCGGAGGCTACACCTTC. Protein product: CASSLVRVASGVGGYTF.

This clone has a single count. This chain joins TRBV30 and TRBJ1-3; D possibly corresponds to TRBD1 (6 bases). The CDR3 consists of 15 residues. CDR1 and CDR2 (germline): GTSNPN, SVGIG (reference sequence). The V end was cut by 3 bases, the J end by 0 bases, with 12 bases between. CDR3 protein: CAWSSGHLSGNTIYF. CDR3 nucleotides: TGTGCCTGGAGCTCGGGACACCTCTCTGGAAACACCATATATTTT. Full variable domain (missing parts from reference TRBV30 and TRBJ1-3): SQTIHQWPATLVQPVGSPLSLECTVEGTSNPNLYWYRQAAGRGLQLLFYSVGIGQISSEVPQNLSASRPQDRQFILSSKKLLLSDSGFYLCAWSSGHLSGNTIYFGEGSWLTVV.

This clone appeared a single time. The rearrangement links TRBV19 to TRBJ1-1; TRBD1 aligns across 8 bases. With V trimmed by 0 bases and J by 1 base, 7 bases remained unmatched. Germline V gene sequence: CDR1 LNHDA, CDR2 SQIVND (reference sequence). The CDR3 sequence is 17 residues long. The CDR3: CASSIDLDRGPNTEAFF. The CDR3 nucleotides are TGTGCCAGTAGTATAGATCTCGACAGGGGACCGAACACTGAAGCTTTCTTT.

The table lists this clone with a few counts. The genes are TRBV27 and TRBJ1-6, with 10 bases aligning to TRBD1. With V trimmed by 5 bases and J by 8 bases, 6 bases remained unmatched. Germline CDR1 MNHEY, CDR2 SMNVEV (reference sequence). The CDR3 contains 15 residues. In nucleotides, the CDR3 is TGTGCCAGCAGTAGCGGGACAGGGGTGGATTCACCCCTCCACTTT. This encodes CASSSGTGVDSPLHF.

This chain uses TRBV4-1 with TRBJ2-5, with a tentative D call TRBD1 (5 bases). Germline-derived CDR1 and CDR2 are MGHRA and YSYEKL. V was trimmed by 0 bases and J by 0 bases, leaving 5 bases between them. This CDR3 has 14 residues. The CDR3 spells CASSQDRDQETQYF. In DNA form, the CDR3 reads TGCGCCAGCAGCCAAGACAGGGACCAAGAGACCCAGTACTTC.

This sequence joins TRBV13 and TRBJ2-2, with a weak D call TRBD1 (5 bases). This CDR3 region has 13 residues. The V and J ends lost 3 bases and 4 bases respectively, with 6 bases between them. Germline V gene sequence: CDR1 PRHDT, CDR2 FYEKMQ (reference sequence). CDR3 bases: TGTGCCAGCAGCTTTGGGGCCACCGGGGAGCTGTTTTTT. Encoded protein: CASSFGATGELFF.

The chain joins TRBV9 to TRBJ2-6; tentative D call: TRBD1 (5 bases). V lost 3 bases and J lost 2, with 12 bases in between. The CDR3 sequence is 16 residues long. Germline V gives CDR1 SGDLS, CDR2 YYNGEE. The CDR3 loop reads CASSAPGSAGANVLTF. CDR3 sequence (DNA): TGTGCCAGCAGCGCACCAGGGTCGGCTGGGGCCAACGTCCTGACTTTC.

In regard to this clone: This sample includes further DNA sequences coding for the same CDR3. The rearrangement joins TRBV5-6 to TRBJ2-1; D gene uncertain. CDR3 length: 11 amino acids. Looked up from germline, CDR1 is SGHDT and CDR2 is YYEEEE. The V end lost 1 base, the J end lost 7 bases, and 3 bases lay between the germline ends. The CDR3 loop reads CASSLYNEQFF. DNA for the CDR3: TGTGCCAGCAGCTTGTATAATGAGCAGTTCTTC.